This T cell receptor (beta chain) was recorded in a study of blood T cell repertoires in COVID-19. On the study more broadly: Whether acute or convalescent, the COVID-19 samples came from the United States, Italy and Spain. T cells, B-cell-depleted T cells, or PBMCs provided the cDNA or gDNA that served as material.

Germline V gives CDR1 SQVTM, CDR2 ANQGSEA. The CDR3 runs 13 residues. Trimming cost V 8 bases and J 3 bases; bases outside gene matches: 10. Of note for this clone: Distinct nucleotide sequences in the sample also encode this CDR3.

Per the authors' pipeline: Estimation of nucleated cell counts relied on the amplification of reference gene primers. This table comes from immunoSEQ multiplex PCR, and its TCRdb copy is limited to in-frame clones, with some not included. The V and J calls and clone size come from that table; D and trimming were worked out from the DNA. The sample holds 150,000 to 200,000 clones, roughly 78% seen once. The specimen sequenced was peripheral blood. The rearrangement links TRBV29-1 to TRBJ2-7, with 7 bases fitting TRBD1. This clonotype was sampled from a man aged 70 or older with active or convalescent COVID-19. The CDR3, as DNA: TGCAGCACTACCGGGACAGACAACTACGAGCAGTACTTC. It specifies CSTTGTDNYEQYF.